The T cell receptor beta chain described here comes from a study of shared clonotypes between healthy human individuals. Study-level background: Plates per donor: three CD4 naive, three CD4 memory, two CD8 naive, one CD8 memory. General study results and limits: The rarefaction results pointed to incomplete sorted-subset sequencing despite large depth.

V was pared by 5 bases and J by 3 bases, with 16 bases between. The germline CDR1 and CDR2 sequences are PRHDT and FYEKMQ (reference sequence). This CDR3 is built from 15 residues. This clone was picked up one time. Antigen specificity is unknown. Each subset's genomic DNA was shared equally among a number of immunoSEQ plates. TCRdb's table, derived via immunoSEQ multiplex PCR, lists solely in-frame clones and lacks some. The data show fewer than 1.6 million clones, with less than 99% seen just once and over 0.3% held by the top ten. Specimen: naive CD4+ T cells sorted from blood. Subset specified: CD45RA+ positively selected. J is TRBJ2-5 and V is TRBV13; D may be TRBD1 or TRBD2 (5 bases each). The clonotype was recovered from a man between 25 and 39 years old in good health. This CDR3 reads CASSRGRMGEETQYF. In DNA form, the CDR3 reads TGTGCCAGCAGCCGAGGGAGAATGGGGGAAGAGACCCAGTACTTC.